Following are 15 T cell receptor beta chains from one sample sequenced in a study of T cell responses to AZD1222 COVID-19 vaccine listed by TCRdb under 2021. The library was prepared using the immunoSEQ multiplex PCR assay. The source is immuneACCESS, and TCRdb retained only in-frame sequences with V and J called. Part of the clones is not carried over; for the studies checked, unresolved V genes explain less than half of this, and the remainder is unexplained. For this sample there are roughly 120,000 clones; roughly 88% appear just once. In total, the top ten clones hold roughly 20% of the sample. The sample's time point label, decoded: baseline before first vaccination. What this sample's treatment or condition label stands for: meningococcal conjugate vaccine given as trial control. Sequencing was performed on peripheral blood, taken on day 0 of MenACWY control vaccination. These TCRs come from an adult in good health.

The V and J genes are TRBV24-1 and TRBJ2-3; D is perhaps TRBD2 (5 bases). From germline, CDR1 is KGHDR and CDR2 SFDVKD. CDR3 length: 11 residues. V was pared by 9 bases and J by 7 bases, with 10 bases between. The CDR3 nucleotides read TGTGCCACCGCGACGGGAAATACGCAGTATTTT. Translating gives CATATGNTQYF.

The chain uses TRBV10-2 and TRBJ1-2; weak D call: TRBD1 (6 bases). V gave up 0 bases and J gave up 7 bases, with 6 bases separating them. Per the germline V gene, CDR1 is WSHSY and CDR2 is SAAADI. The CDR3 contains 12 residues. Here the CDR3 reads CASSESTGGYTF. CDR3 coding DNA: TGCGCCAGCAGTGAGTCGACAGGTGGCTACACCTTC.

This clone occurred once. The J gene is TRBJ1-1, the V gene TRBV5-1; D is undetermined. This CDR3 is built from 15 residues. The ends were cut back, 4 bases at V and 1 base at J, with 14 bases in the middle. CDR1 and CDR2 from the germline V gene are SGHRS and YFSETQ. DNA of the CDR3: TGCGCCAGCAGCCTACGATGGGCTCAGAACACTGAAGCTTTCTTT. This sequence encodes CASSLRWAQNTEAFF.

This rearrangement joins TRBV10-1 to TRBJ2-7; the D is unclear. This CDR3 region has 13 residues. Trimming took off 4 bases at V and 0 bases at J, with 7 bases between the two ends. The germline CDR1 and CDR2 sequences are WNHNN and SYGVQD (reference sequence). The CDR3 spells CASSGQRSYEQYF. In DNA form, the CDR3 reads TGCGCCAGCAGTGGCCAGCGCTCCTACGAGCAGTACTTC.

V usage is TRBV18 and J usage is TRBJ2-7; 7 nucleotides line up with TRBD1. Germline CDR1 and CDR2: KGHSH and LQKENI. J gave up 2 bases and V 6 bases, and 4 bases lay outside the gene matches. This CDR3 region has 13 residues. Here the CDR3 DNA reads TGTGCCAGCTCCCCCGACAGGGCCTACGAGCAGTACTTC. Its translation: CASSPDRAYEQYF.

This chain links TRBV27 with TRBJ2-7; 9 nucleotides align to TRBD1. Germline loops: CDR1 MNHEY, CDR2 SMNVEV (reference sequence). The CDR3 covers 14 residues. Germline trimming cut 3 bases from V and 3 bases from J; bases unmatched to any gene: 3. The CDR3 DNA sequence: TGTGCCAGCAGTTTGGGACAGGGTGGCTACGAGCAGTACTTC. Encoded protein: CASSLGQGGYEQYF.

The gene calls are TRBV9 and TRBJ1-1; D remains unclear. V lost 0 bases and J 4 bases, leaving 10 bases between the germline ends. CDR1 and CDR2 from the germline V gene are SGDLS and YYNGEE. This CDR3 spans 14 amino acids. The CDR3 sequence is CASSVVSPGTEAFF. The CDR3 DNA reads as TGTGCCAGCAGCGTAGTCAGCCCGGGCACTGAAGCTTTCTTT.

The CDR3 loop reads CASSFHDSSVGSPLHF. CDR3 in DNA: TGTGCCAGCAGCTTTCACGACAGTTCCGTTGGTTCACCCCTCCACTTT. The chain is built from TRBV5-5 and TRBJ1-6, with D maybe TRBD1 (5 bases). V dropped 2 bases and J dropped 9 bases, with 18 bases sitting between them. Germline values: CDR1 SGHKS, CDR2 YYEKEE (reference sequence). The CDR3 runs to 16 residues.

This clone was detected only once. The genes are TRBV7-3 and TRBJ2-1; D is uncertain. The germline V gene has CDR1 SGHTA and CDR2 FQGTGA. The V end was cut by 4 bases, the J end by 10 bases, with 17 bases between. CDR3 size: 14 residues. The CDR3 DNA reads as TGTGCCAGCAGCTCTAGTATGGTGGGTCTGGAGCAGTTCTTC. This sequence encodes CASSSSMVGLEQFF.

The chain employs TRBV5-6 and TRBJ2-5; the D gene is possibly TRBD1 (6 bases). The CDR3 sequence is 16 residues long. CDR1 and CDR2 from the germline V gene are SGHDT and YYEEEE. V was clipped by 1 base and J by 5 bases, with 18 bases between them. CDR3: CASSLTPRGGRETQYF. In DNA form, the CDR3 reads TGTGCCAGCAGCTTGACTCCTCGTGGGGGCCGGGAGACCCAGTACTTC.

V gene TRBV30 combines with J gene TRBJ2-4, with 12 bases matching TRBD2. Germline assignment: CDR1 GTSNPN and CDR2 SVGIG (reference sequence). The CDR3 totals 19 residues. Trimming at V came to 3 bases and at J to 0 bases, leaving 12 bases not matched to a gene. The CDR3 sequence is CAWRPPSGRVTRAKNIQYF. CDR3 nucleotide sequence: TGTGCCTGGAGGCCACCTAGCGGGAGGGTGACGAGAGCCAAAAACATTCAGTACTTC.

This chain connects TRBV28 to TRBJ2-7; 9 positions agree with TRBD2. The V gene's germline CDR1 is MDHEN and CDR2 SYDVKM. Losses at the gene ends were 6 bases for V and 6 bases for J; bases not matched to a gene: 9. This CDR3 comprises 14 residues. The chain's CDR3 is CASSLTGTSLEQYF. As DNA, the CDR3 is TGTGCCAGCAGCCTGACCGGGACTAGCCTCGAGCAGTACTTC.

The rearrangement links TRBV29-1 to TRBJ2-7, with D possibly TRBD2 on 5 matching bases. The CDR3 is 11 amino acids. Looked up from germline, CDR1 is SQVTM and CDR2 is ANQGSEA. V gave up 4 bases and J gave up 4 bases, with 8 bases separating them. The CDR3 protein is CSVVGRYEQYF. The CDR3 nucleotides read TGCAGCGTTGTAGGGAGATACGAGCAGTACTTC.

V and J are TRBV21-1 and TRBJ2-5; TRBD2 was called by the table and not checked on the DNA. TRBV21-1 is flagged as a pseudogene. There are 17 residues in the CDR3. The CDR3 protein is CASSKDYPGGNQETQYF. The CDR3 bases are TGTGCCAGCAGCAAAGATTATCCGGGAGGGAACCAAGAGACCCAGTACTTC.

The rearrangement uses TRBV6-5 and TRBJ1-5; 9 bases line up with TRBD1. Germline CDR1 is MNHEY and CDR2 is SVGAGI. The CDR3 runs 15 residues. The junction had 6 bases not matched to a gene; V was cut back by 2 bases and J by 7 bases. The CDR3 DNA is TGTGCCAGCAGTTACCAATGGACAGGGGAACAGCCCCAGCATTTT. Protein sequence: CASSYQWTGEQPQHF.